These 3 T cell receptor beta chains came from one sample sequenced in a study of T-cell memory formation after mild COVID-19. In TCRdb, the 5' RACE reads were re-called with MiXCR into one record per CDR3 protein. The sample has roughly 240,000 distinct CDR3 sequences, 15% to 20% seen once. The sequencing sample was made of PBMCs or a T cell subset sorted from them (not recorded which). Source of these receptors: a man aged 18 to 30 who had mild COVID-19 (a few samples of this study predate the infection). Cell type and time point are not known.

The genes are TRBV6-6 and TRBJ1-3; tentative D call: TRBD1 (6 bases). The V gene lost 8 bases and the J gene lost 2 bases, with 10 bases spanning the gap. This CDR3 region has 13 residues. CDR1 is MNHNY, CDR2 SVGAGI, per germline (reference sequence). CDR3 nucleotides: TGTGCCAGCGACAGGATTCCTGGAAACACCATATATTTT. Translation gives CASDRIPGNTIYF.

This chain links TRBV4-3 with TRBJ2-5, with D perhaps TRBD2 (5 bases). Germline CDR1 LGHNA, CDR2 YSLEER. With 0 bases removed from V and 5 bases from J, the gap between germline ends came to 13 bases. The CDR3 has 15 residues. In nucleotides, the CDR3 is TGCGCCAGCAGCCAAGAACTAGGGCTCGGGGAGACCCAGTACTTC. Protein product: CASSQELGLGETQYF.

The chain has TRBV7-8 and TRBJ2-1, with 9 bases that match TRBD2. V gave up 5 bases and J gave up 4 bases; unmatched junction bases: 9. The CDR3 runs 16 residues. Looked up from germline, CDR1 is SGHVS and CDR2 is FQNEAQ. CDR3 protein: CASSPYGGGVYNEQFF. The CDR3, as DNA: TGTGCCAGCAGCCCGTACGGCGGGGGGGTGTACAATGAGCAGTTCTTC.